The 30 T cell receptor beta chains presented below share a single source sample, sequenced in a study of blood T cell repertoires in COVID-19. Measured with immunoSEQ multiplex PCR; TCRdb has only the in-frame clones, and not every one. The data contain approximately 500,000 clones, about 88% of them singletons. The specimen was peripheral blood. Receptors originate from a woman aged 45-65 years with COVID-19, enrolled during active disease.

The V call is TRBV11-2, the J call TRBJ2-7, with 8 bases aligning to TRBD2. Germline values: CDR1 SGHAT, CDR2 FQNNGV. The CDR3 consists of 16 residues. The V and J ends lost 7 bases and 0 bases, in that order; junction bases with no gene match: 11. The CDR3 here is CASTIREGGNSYEQYF. The CDR3 bases are TGTGCCAGCACCATTCGGGAGGGGGGAAACTCCTACGAGCAGTACTTC.

This clone was recorded once. The rearrangement joins TRBV5-1 to TRBJ1-4; D is possibly TRBD1 (6 bases). There are 15 residues in the CDR3. V lost 0 bases to trimming and J lost 4 bases, with 10 bases between them. The germline V gene encodes CDR1 SGHRS and CDR2 YFSETQ. The CDR3 DNA sequence: TGCGCCAGCAGCTTGGTGACAGGAGATAATGAAAAACTGTTTTTT. Residues: CASSLVTGDNEKLFF.

The rearrangement uses TRBV20-1 and TRBJ2-1; D is perhaps TRBD1 (5 bases). This CDR3 contains 11 residues. The germline V gene encodes CDR1 DFQATT and CDR2 SNEGSKA (reference sequence). With 2 bases removed from V and 12 bases from J, the gap between germline ends came to 11 bases. CDR3 protein: CSARTGRGQFF. Here the CDR3 DNA reads TGCAGTGCTAGAACAGGTCGCGGGCAGTTCTTC.

Turning to this clone: Other DNA sequences in this specimen translate into the identical CDR3. The chain uses TRBV7-9 and TRBJ1-1; 8 bases match TRBD1. With V trimmed by 3 bases and J by 5 bases, 5 bases remained unmatched. The CDR3 totals 14 residues. Germline assignment: CDR1 SEHNR and CDR2 FQNEAQ (reference sequence). CDR3 bases: TGTGCCAGCAGCTTCACAGGGGGAGGGACTGAAGCTTTCTTT. As protein: CASSFTGGGTEAFF. Supplemented by reference TRBV7-9 and TRBJ1-1, the full variable domain reads DTGVSQNPRHKITKRGQNVTFRCDPISEHNRLYWYRQTLGQGPEFLTYFQNEAQLEKSRLLSDRFSAERPKGSFSTLEIQRTEQGDSAMYLCASSFTGGGTEAFFGQGTRLTVV.

This clone showed up just a few times. The chain's CDR3 is CASSQDLTRVANIQYF. Here the CDR3 DNA reads TGTGCCAGCAGCCAAGACTTGACGAGGGTAGCAAACATTCAGTACTTC. The V gene is TRBV4-2, the J gene TRBJ2-4; D perhaps matches TRBD2 (5 bases). The germline CDR1 and CDR2 sequences are LGHNA and YNFKEQ. Trimming took off 0 bases at V and 6 bases at J, with 15 bases between the two ends. The CDR3 spans 16 residues.

The chain couples TRBV9 to TRBJ2-2; TRBD1 aligns across 7 bases. From germline, CDR1 is SGDLS and CDR2 YYNGEE. The V segment lost 5 bases and the J segment 0 bases; nucleotides outside the gene matches: 10. This CDR3 spans 17 amino acids. The CDR3 DNA reads TGTGCCAGCAGTCTTACAACCGGGACAGCGAACACCGGGGAGCTGTTTTTT. This sequence encodes CASSLTTGTANTGELFF.

The rearrangement uses TRBV5-5 and TRBJ2-4, with D perhaps TRBD1 (6 bases). This CDR3 comprises 17 residues. CDR1 is SGHKS and CDR2 is YYEKEE in the germline V gene (reference sequence). With 1 base removed from V and 0 bases from J, the gap between germline ends came to 14 bases. CDR3 residues: CASSLPGALLAKNIQYF. The CDR3 coding sequence is TGTGCCAGCAGCTTGCCAGGGGCCCTCTTAGCCAAAAACATTCAGTACTTC.

This rearrangement joins TRBV7-9 to TRBJ1-6; TRBD1 matches at 7 bases. The trim removed 5 bases at V and 10 bases at J, leaving 14 bases unmatched. This CDR3 has 16 residues. The germline CDR1 and CDR2 sequences are SEHNR and FQNEAQ (reference sequence). CDR3 region: CASSTNIGTVGSPLHF. The CDR3 DNA reads as TGTGCCAGCAGCACTAACATCGGGACAGTAGGATCACCCCTCCACTTT.

V gene TRBV19 combines with J gene TRBJ1-4, with TRBD1 as a possible D gene (5 bases). The CDR3 is 14 residues long. Germline V gene lookup returns CDR1 LNHDA and CDR2 SQIVND (reference sequence). The V and J ends lost 10 bases and 2 bases respectively, with 14 bases between them. The CDR3 spells CAISDTTTNEKLFF. For the CDR3, the DNA is TGTGCCATCTCGGACACCACGACTAATGAAAAACTGTTTTTT.

The V and J genes are TRBV23-1 and TRBJ1-5, with D perhaps matching TRBD1 (5 bases). TRBV23-1 is known as an ORF, though its function is uncertain. The CDR3 runs to 16 residues. V was clipped by 2 bases and J by 6 bases, with 17 bases between them. The CDR3 DNA reads TGCGCCAGCAGTCAACCCGGGCAGGGAATCTCTCAGCCCCAGCATTTT. Protein product: CASSQPGQGISQPQHF.

The chain couples TRBV12-5 to TRBJ1-6, with D uncertain. Germline loops: CDR1 LGHNT, CDR2 FRNRAP. V was trimmed by 5 bases and J by 12 bases, leaving 14 bases between them. This CDR3 spans 13 amino acids. The CDR3 DNA is TGTGCTAGTGGTCCCGCGGGGTGGGGACCCCTCCACTTT. Its protein is CASGPAGWGPLHF.

The rearrangement links TRBV30 to TRBJ2-7, with D maybe TRBD2 (6 bases). Trimming removed 4 bases from V and 6 bases from J, with 19 bases in between. The length of the CDR3 is 14 residues. The germline V gene has CDR1 GTSNPN and CDR2 SVGIG (reference sequence). This chain's CDR3 is CAWTSGTGVLEQYF. CDR3 sequence (DNA): TGTGCCTGGACTTCGGGGACTGGTGTGCTCGAGCAGTACTTC.

This clone was detected only a few times. J is TRBJ1-6 and V is TRBV5-1; no clear D gene. V lost 5 bases and J lost 8, with 11 bases in between. Germline CDR1 SGHRS, CDR2 YFSETQ. The length of the CDR3 is 13 residues. The DNA of the CDR3 is TGCGCCAGCAGTGTTAGCTGGGATTCACCCCTCCACTTT. Translation: CASSVSWDSPLHF.

The chain has TRBV4-2 and TRBJ2-7, with D possibly being TRBD1 (5 bases). Germline-derived CDR1 and CDR2 are LGHNA and YNFKEQ. This CDR3 region has 16 residues. V gave up 0 bases and J gave up 4 bases, with 16 bases separating them. CDR3 DNA sequence: TGTGCCAGCAGCCAAGATAACACAGGTGAATATTACGAGCAGTACTTC. It encodes CASSQDNTGEYYEQYF.

The J gene is TRBJ1-2, the V gene TRBV19; a weak D match, TRBD1 (5 bases). Trimming removed 7 bases from V and 0 bases from J, with 12 bases in between. The CDR3 has 14 residues. Germline CDR1 and CDR2: LNHDA and SQIVND (reference sequence). CDR3 DNA: TGTGCCAGTACCGTGGGGCGTTCTAACTATGGCTACACCTTC. This gives the protein CASTVGRSNYGYTF.

The chain is built from TRBV28 and TRBJ2-7, with D possibly matching TRBD1 (7 bases). With 3 bases removed from V and 3 bases from J, the gap between germline ends came to 12 bases. This CDR3 comprises 14 residues. Looked up from germline, CDR1 is MDHEN and CDR2 is SYDVKM. The CDR3 DNA reads as TGTGCCAGCAGTTTGGGTCAGGGGGGCTACGAGCAGTACTTC. Protein: CASSLGQGGYEQYF.

The V and J genes are TRBV5-8 and TRBJ2-7; 7 bases are a match to TRBD1. CDR1 and CDR2 (germline): SGHTS, YDEGEE. V shed 0 bases, J shed 5 bases, and the junction held 8 bases outside the gene matches. This CDR3 spans 15 amino acids. The CDR3 DNA reads TGTGCCAGCAGCTTGGCCAGGGGACAGTCGGACGAGCAGTACTTC. Its protein product is CASSLARGQSDEQYF.

The chain carries TRBV25-1 and TRBJ2-3, with TRBD1 as a possible D gene (6 bases). CDR3 length: 16 residues. V lost 3 bases and J lost 5, with 18 bases in between. CDR1 and CDR2 from the germline V gene are MGHDK and SYGVNS. Written as DNA, the CDR3 is TGTGCCAGCAGTGACACGCGATGGACAGCAGGAGATACGCAGTATTTT. Translated, it gives CASSDTRWTAGDTQYF.

The CDR3 is CAISEGVAGEDTQYF. The DNA of the CDR3 is TGTGCCATCAGTGAGGGGGTAGCGGGGGAAGATACGCAGTATTTT. The chain uses TRBV10-3 and TRBJ2-3, with 9 bases matching TRBD2. Germline assignment: CDR1 ENHRY and CDR2 SYGVKD. This CDR3 has 15 residues. J was trimmed by 5 bases and V by 2 bases; bases with no gene match: 5.

This chain links TRBV9 with TRBJ1-2, with 8 bases fitting TRBD1. V shed 4 bases and J 5 bases; nucleotides not matched to a gene: 7. This CDR3 is built from 14 residues. CDR1 and CDR2 from the germline V gene are SGDLS and YYNGEE. For the CDR3, the DNA is TGTGCCAGCAGCCCCTCGGACAGGGAATATGGCTACACCTTC. This sequence encodes CASSPSDREYGYTF.

The chain combines TRBV28 with TRBJ1-2, with D possibly being TRBD1 (5 bases). This CDR3 region has 14 residues. Trimming pared 3 bases from V and 3 bases from J, leaving 11 bases between. The V gene's germline CDR1 is MDHEN and CDR2 SYDVKM. CDR3 sequence reads: CASSFQGRDYGYTF. In DNA form, the CDR3 reads TGTGCCAGCAGTTTCCAGGGCAGGGACTATGGCTACACCTTC.

The chain employs TRBV10-1 and TRBJ2-7; D is unclear. V was trimmed by 4 bases and J by 0 bases, leaving 7 bases between them. CDR1 is WNHNN, CDR2 SYGVQD, per germline (reference sequence). The CDR3 covers 13 residues. In DNA form, the CDR3 reads TGCGCCAGCAGTGCAGGTCCCTCCTACGAGCAGTACTTC. Translating it yields CASSAGPSYEQYF.

The chain links TRBV6-5 to TRBJ2-7; D remains ambiguous. V was shortened by 6 bases and J by 1 base, with 13 bases between the two germline ends. Germline V CDR1 and CDR2: MNHEY, SVGAGI. The CDR3 loop spans 14 amino acids. The CDR3 sequence is CASRTLGASYEQYF. CDR3 nucleotide sequence: TGTGCCAGCAGGACCCTGGGCGCGTCCTACGAGCAGTACTTC.

V gene TRBV27 combines with J gene TRBJ2-1; TRBD2 matches at 10 bases. Germline CDR1 and CDR2: MNHEY and SMNVEV (reference sequence). This CDR3 region has 14 residues. Unmatched junction bases numbered 8, after V lost 5 bases and J lost 10 bases. In nucleotides, the CDR3 is TGTGCCAGCAGTCATCGTATAGCGGGGGGAGAGCAGTTCTTC. It encodes CASSHRIAGGEQFF.

The chain combines TRBV19 with TRBJ1-4, with D unresolved. V gave up 6 bases and J gave up 5 bases, with 16 bases separating them. Germline V lookup: CDR1 LNHDA, CDR2 SQIVND (reference sequence). The CDR3 has 15 residues. Here the CDR3 DNA reads TGTGCCAGTAGGAACTTGTTGAGCGGGAATGAAAAACTGTTTTTT. Its protein product is CASRNLLSGNEKLFF.

The chain links TRBV29-1 to TRBJ2-3; 9 positions match TRBD1. The length of the CDR3 is 13 residues. Germline V gives CDR1 SQVTM, CDR2 ANQGSEA. V shed 6 bases and J 7 bases; nucleotides not matched to a gene: 8. This CDR3 reads CSVRDRVDYTQYF. CDR3 sequence (DNA): TGCAGCGTCCGGGACAGGGTGGATTATACGCAGTATTTT.

The V and J genes are TRBV5-1 and TRBJ2-7; a possible D gene is TRBD2 (6 bases). Trimming took off 1 base at V and 5 bases at J, with 13 bases between the two ends. Germline V lookup: CDR1 SGHRS, CDR2 YFSETQ. CDR3 length equals 14 residues. Here the CDR3 DNA reads TGCGCCAGCAGCTTGAAACCTAGCGTCCACGAGCAGTACTTC. It yields the protein CASSLKPSVHEQYF.

The chain has TRBV5-1 and TRBJ1-1; 8 positions agree with TRBD1. Germline values: CDR1 SGHRS, CDR2 YFSETQ. CDR3 size: 15 residues. V lost 2 bases to trimming and J lost 5 bases; unmatched junction nucleotides: 8. CDR3: CASSFETGVDTEAFF. The CDR3 DNA sequence: TGCGCCAGCAGCTTCGAGACAGGGGTTGATACTGAAGCTTTCTTT.

This chain links TRBV10-3 with TRBJ1-2, with a weak D call TRBD1 (6 bases). CDR1 is ENHRY, CDR2 SYGVKD, per germline. V lost 3 bases to trimming and J lost 0 bases, with 14 bases between them. The CDR3 loop spans 16 amino acids. The CDR3, as DNA: TGTGCCATCAGTGAAACAGGGAAGGAGGCTAACTATGGCTACACCTTC. This codes for CAISETGKEANYGYTF.

As concerns this clone: The same CDR3 arises from other DNA sequences in this sample as well. V usage is TRBV19 and J usage is TRBJ2-6; a possible D gene is TRBD2 (5 bases). V lost 6 bases to trimming and J lost 0 bases, with 9 bases between them. Germline V gene lookup returns CDR1 LNHDA and CDR2 SQIVND (reference sequence). The CDR3 is made up of 15 amino acids. The CDR3, as DNA: TGTGCCAGTAGCCCGGACTTCTCTGGGGCCAACGTCCTGACTTTC. It encodes CASSPDFSGANVLTF.